These 11 T cell receptor beta chains share one sample of origin, sequenced in a study of blood T cells in healthy people across ages (dated by TCRdb to about 2015). The library was made by 5' RACE. Sequencing used an Illumina HiSeq 2500. A second PCR of about 6 to 12 cycles was run with a J-beta primer mix and a sample-barcoded 5' primer. Clones were called with MiXCR by TCRdb after fastp trimmed the public reads at Q25, and only in-frame beta chains were retained. Rows merge per CDR3 protein into single entries with the most common DNA and genes. This sample holds 900,000 to 950,000 distinct CDR3 sequences; 29% were observed only once. Jointly, the top ten make up more than 8.5% of the sample. A further study also used this sample, focusing on T cells of mothers and their children.

The sample consisted of blood. These receptors were taken from a middle-aged woman in good health.

In this sample, this clonotype turned up a few times. The chain recombines TRBV6-1 with TRBJ2-3; 7 positions match TRBD2. The J segment lost 1 base and the V segment lost 7 bases, leaving 8 bases of the junction unmatched. Looked up from germline, CDR1 is MNHNS and CDR2 is SASEGT. This CDR3 is built from 15 residues. CDR3 coding DNA: TGTGCCAGCACACATAGCGGGTCAGGCACAGATACGCAGTATTTT. Translated: CASTHSGSGTDTQYF.

This clonotype was counted many times. The rearrangement uses TRBV11-2 and TRBJ1-2; a possible D gene is TRBD1 (5 bases). Trimming shortened V by 6 bases and J by 3 bases, and 17 bases separated the two germline ends. CDR3 size: 15 residues. CDR1 is SGHAT, CDR2 FQNNGV, per germline. Here the CDR3 DNA reads TGTGCCAGCAGGCGCGGGGGGGGAGCGGACTATGGCTACACCTTC. This encodes CASRRGGGADYGYTF.

The V and J genes are TRBV7-9 and TRBJ2-5; 8 positions match TRBD2. V gave up 3 bases and J gave up 5 bases; unmatched junction bases: 23. CDR1 is SEHNR and CDR2 is FQNEAQ in the germline V gene (reference sequence). The length of the CDR3 is 20 residues. The CDR3 loop is CASSFHPLGLVLPRGETQYF. In DNA, the CDR3 is TGTGCCAGCAGCTTTCATCCATTGGGACTAGTACTCCCCCGGGGGGAGACCCAGTACTTC.

This clonotype was counted only a few times. J is TRBJ1-2 and V is TRBV27; D is ambiguous. The CDR3 is 14 residues long. The V and J ends lost 5 bases and 2 bases respectively, with 12 bases between them. Germline V gene lookup returns CDR1 MNHEY and CDR2 SMNVEV (reference sequence). This CDR3 is CASSTQDGNYGYTF. CDR3 DNA: TGTGCCAGCAGTACCCAAGACGGGAACTATGGCTACACCTTC.

This clonotype was counted between two and nine times. The chain employs TRBV7-3 and TRBJ2-1, with D maybe TRBD1 (6 bases). CDR1 and CDR2 from the germline V gene are SGHTA and FQGTGA. V shed 4 bases and J shed 9 bases, with 13 bases lying between them. The length of the CDR3 is 13 residues. The CDR3 sequence: CASSSHRVGEQFF. CDR3 bases: TGTGCCAGCAGCTCTCACAGGGTGGGTGAGCAGTTCTTC.

This clonotype has just a few counts. The V call is TRBV28, the J call TRBJ2-4; D remains ambiguous. The CDR3 length is 14 residues. Per the germline V gene, CDR1 is MDHEN and CDR2 is SYDVKM. V was clipped by 1 base and J by 0 bases, with 4 bases between them. CDR3 residues: CASSLLTAKNIQYF. Here the CDR3 DNA reads TGTGCCAGCAGTTTATTAACAGCCAAAAACATTCAGTACTTC.

This clonotype has at least ten counts. The V call is TRBV12-3 or TRBV12-4, the J call TRBJ2-5, with D perhaps matching TRBD2 (6 bases). V was cut by 2 bases and J by 4 bases, with 11 bases left in between. The CDR3 loop spans 14 amino acids. CDR3 in amino acids: CASSLMGGRETQYF. DNA of the CDR3: TGTGCCAGCAGTTTAATGGGGGGTAGAGAGACCCAGTACTTC.

This clonotype was observed a single time. One base away lies a much larger clone, so this may be a sequencing read error. This rearrangement joins TRBV5-1 to TRBJ1-5; 7 nucleotides line up with TRBD1. The germline CDR1 and CDR2 sequences are SGHRS and YFSETQ. This CDR3 is 13 amino acids long. As DNA, the CDR3 is TGCGCCAGCTGCTTGGACAGGCTGGGGCCCCAGCATTTT. It specifies CASCLDRLGPQHF. Together with reference TRBV5-1 and TRBJ1-5, the CDR3 gives the full variable domain: KAGVTQTPRYLIKTRGQQVTLSCSPISGHRSVSWYQQTPGQGLQFLFEYFSETQRNKGNFPGRFSGRQFSNSRSEMNVSTLELGDSALYLCASCLDRLGPQHFGDGTRLSIL.

J is TRBJ1-5 and V is TRBV20-1; tentatively, D is TRBD1 (6 bases). Germline CDR1 is DFQATT and CDR2 is SNEGSKA (reference sequence). V was trimmed by 4 bases and J by 1 base, leaving 14 bases between them. This CDR3 spans 15 amino acids. The CDR3 sequence: CSATRGRGSNQPQHF. The CDR3, as DNA: TGCAGTGCTACCCGGGGGCGGGGGAGCAATCAGCCCCAGCATTTT.

This sequence joins TRBV5-1 and TRBJ1-6; 8 bases are a match to TRBD1. The junction had 4 bases not matched to a gene; V was cut back by 1 base and J by 10 bases. The CDR3 consists of 14 residues. CDR1 is SGHRS, CDR2 YFSETQ, per germline. CDR3: CASSLPGGESPLHF. For the CDR3, the DNA is TGCGCCAGCAGCTTGCCAGGGGGCGAGTCACCCCTCCACTTT.

This clonotype was recorded a few times. The J gene is TRBJ2-7, the V gene TRBV20-1, with D tentatively TRBD2 (6 bases). The V gene's germline CDR1 is DFQATT and CDR2 SNEGSKA (reference sequence). The CDR3 consists of 15 residues. The V end was cut by 1 base, the J end by 6 bases, with 19 bases between. CDR3 nucleotides: TGCAGTGCTAGAGGTTTTGGACTATCTTCACGCGAGCAGTACTTC. Amino acids: CSARGFGLSSREQYF.